Sequencing of this T cell receptor beta chain was carried out in a study of blood T cell repertoires in COVID-19. At the level of the study: Spain, Italy and the United States supplied samples that represented acute and convalescent COVID-19. The cDNA or gDNA used as material had been derived from T cells, B-cell-depleted T cells, or PBMCs.

Authors' processing steps: Scientists estimated how many nucleated cells there were by amplifying reference gene primers. Sequencing used immunoSEQ multiplex PCR; TCRdb keeps in-frame clones, though not all of them. D and trimming were read from the DNA, whereas the V and J calls and clone size are those reported in that table. The table records roughly 48,000 clones, 65% to 90% of them present only once. Germline lookup yields CDR1 LNHDA and CDR2 SQIVND (reference sequence). Trimming took off 6 bases at V and 2 bases at J, with 10 bases between the two ends. CDR3 length: 13 residues. This clone was counted a single time.

The sequencing input was peripheral blood. The chain employs TRBV19 and TRBJ1-2; perhaps TRBD1 as D (5 bases). The TCR sequence derives from a man between 35 and 55 years old with acute or convalescent COVID-19. CDR3 loop: CASSQTENYGYTF. CDR3 DNA sequence: TGTGCCAGTAGCCAGACAGAGAACTATGGCTACACCTTC.